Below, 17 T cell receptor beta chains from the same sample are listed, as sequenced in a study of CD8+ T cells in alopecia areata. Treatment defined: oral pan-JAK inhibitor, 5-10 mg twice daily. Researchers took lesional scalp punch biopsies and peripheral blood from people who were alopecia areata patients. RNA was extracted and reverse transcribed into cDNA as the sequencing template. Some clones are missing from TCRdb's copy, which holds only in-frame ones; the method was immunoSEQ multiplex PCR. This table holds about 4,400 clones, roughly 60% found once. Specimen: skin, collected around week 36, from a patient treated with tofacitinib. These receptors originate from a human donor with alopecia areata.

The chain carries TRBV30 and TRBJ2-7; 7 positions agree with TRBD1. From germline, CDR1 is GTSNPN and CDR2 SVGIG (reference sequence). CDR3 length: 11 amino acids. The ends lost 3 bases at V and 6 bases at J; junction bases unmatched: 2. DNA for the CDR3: TGTGCCTGGAGCAGGGGGTCCGAGCAGTACTTC. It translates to CAWSRGSEQYF.

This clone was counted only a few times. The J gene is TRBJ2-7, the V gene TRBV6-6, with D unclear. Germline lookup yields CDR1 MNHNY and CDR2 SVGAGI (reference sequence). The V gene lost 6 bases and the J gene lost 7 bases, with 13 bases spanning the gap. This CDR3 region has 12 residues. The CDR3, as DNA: TGTGCCAGCAGAGAGAGGAGAGGAGAGCAGTACTTC. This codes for CASRERRGEQYF.

CDR3 bases: TGTGCCAGCAGCCTCTTGGGTCCCCGGGAGACCCAGTACTTC. Its translation is CASSLLGPRETQYF. The J gene is TRBJ2-5, the V gene TRBV7-2, with D unresolved. CDR1 and CDR2 from the germline V gene are SGHTA and FQGNSA. V was clipped by 5 bases and J by 5 bases, with 15 bases between them. The CDR3 consists of 14 residues.

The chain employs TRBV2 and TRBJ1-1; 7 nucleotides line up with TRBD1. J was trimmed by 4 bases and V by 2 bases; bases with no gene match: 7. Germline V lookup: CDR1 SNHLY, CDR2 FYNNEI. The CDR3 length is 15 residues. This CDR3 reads CASSERVQGFTEAFF. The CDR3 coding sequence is TGTGCCAGCAGTGAAAGGGTACAGGGGTTCACTGAAGCTTTCTTT.

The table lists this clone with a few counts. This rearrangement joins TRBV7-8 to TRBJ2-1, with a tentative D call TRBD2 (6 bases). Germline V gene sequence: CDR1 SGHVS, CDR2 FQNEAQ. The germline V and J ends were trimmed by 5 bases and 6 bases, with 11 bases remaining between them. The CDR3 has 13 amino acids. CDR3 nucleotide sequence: TGTGCCAGCAGCCTCGGACTATCCAATGAGCAGTTCTTC. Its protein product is CASSLGLSNEQFF.

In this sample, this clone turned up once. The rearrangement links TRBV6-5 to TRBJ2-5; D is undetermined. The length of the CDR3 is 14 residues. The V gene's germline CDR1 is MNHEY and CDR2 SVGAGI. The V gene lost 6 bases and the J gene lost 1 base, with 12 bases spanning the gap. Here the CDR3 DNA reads TGTGCCAGCAGAGACCCGTTCCGCCAAGAGACCCAGTACTTC. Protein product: CASRDPFRQETQYF.

CDR3 amino acids: CASSEYTSGGNEQFF. As DNA, the CDR3 is TGTGCCAGCAGTGAGTATACTAGCGGGGGAAATGAGCAGTTCTTC. The gene calls are TRBV6-1 and TRBJ2-1; 11 bases map to TRBD2. The CDR3 totals 15 residues. The germline V gene has CDR1 MNHNS and CDR2 SASEGT. The ends lost 3 bases at V and 7 bases at J; junction bases unmatched: 5.

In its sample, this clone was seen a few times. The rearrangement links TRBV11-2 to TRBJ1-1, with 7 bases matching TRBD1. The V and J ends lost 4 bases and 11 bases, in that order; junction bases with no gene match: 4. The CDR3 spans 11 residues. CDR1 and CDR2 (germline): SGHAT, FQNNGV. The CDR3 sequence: CASSYTGEAFF. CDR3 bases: TGTGCCAGCAGCTACACAGGGGAGGCTTTCTTT.

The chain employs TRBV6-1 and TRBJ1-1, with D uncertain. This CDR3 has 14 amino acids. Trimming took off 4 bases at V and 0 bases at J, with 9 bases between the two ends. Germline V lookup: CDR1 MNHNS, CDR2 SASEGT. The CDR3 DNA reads TGTGCCAGCAGTGGGCAGCTCATGAACACTGAAGCTTTCTTT. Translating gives CASSGQLMNTEAFF.

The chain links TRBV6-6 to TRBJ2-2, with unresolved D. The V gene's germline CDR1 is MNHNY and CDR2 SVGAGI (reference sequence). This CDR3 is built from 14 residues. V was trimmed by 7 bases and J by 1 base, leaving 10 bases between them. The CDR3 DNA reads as TGTGCCAGCACCGATGGCCTGAACACCGGGGAGCTGTTTTTT. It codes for CASTDGLNTGELFF.

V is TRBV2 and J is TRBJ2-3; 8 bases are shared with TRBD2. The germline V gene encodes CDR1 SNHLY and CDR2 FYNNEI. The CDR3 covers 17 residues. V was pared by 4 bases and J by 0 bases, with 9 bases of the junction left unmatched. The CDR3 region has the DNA TGTGCCAGCAGTGGCCCGACTAGCGTCGCTAGCACAGATACGCAGTATTTT. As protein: CASSGPTSVASTDTQYF.

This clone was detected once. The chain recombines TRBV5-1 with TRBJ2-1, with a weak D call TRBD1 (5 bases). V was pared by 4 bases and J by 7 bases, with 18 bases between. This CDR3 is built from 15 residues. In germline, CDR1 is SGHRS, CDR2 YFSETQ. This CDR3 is CASSAGSSDGNEQFF. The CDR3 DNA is TGCGCCAGCAGCGCAGGGTCTTCGGACGGGAATGAGCAGTTCTTC. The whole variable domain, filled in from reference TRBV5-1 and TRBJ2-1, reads KAGVTQTPRYLIKTRGQQVTLSCSPISGHRSVSWYQQTPGQGLQFLFEYFSETQRNKGNFPGRFSGRQFSNSRSEMNVSTLELGDSALYLCASSAGSSDGNEQFFGPGTRLTVL.

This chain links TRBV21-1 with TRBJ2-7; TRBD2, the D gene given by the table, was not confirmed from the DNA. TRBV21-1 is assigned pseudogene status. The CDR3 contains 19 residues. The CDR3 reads CASRKQQTGSAGDSYEQYF. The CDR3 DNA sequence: TGTGCCAGCAGGAAGCAGCAAACTGGGTCGGCGGGAGACTCCTACGAGCAGTACTTC.

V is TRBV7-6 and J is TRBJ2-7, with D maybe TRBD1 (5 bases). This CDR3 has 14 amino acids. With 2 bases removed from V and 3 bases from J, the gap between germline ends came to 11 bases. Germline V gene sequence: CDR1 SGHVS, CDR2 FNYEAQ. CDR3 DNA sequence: TGTGCCAGCAGCTTAAATACAGGATACTACGAGCAGTACTTC. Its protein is CASSLNTGYYEQYF.

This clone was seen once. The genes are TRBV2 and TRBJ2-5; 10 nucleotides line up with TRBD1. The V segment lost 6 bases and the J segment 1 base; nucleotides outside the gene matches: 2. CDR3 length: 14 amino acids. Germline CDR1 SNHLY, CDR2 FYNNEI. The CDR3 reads CASRTGGAQETQYF. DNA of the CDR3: TGTGCCAGCAGGACAGGGGGCGCCCAAGAGACCCAGTACTTC.

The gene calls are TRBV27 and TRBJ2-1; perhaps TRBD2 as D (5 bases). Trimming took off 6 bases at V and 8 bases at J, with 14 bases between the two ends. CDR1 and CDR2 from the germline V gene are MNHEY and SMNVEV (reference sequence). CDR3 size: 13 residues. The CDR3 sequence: CASSWLAPDEQFF. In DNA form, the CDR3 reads TGTGCCAGCAGCTGGCTAGCCCCAGATGAGCAGTTCTTC.

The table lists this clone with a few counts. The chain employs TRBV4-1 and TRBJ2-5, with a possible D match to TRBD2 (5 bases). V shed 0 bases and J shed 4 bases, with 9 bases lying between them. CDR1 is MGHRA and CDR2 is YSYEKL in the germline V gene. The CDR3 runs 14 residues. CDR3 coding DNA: TGCGCCAGCAGCCAAGAAGGAGAGGGAGAGACCCAGTACTTC. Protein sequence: CASSQEGEGETQYF.